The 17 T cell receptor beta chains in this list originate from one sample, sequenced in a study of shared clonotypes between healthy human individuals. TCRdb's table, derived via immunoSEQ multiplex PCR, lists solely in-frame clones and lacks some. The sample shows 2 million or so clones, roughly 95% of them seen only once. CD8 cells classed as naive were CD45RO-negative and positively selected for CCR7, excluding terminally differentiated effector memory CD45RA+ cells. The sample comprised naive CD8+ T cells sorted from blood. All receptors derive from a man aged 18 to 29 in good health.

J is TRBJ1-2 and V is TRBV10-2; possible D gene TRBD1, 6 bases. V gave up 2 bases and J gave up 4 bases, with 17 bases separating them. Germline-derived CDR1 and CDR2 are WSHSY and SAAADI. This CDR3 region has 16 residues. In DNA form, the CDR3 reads TGCGCCAGCAGTGAGGCCACCCCAGGGGCAGGCTATGGCTACACCTTC. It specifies CASSEATPGAGYGYTF.

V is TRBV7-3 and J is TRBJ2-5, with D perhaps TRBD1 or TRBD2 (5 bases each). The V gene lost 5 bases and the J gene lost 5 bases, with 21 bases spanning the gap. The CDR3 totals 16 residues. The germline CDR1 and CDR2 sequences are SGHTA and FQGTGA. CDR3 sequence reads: CASSRGVDPSGETQYF. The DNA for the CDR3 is TGTGCCAGCAGCCGAGGGGTAGACCCGTCGGGGGAGACCCAGTACTTC. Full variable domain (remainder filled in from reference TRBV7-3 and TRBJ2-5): GAGVSQTPSNKVTEKGKYVELRCDPISGHTALYWYRQSLGQGPEFLIYFQGTGAADDSGLPNDRFFAVRPEGSVSTLKIQRTERGDSAVYLCASSRGVDPSGETQYFGPGTRLLVL.

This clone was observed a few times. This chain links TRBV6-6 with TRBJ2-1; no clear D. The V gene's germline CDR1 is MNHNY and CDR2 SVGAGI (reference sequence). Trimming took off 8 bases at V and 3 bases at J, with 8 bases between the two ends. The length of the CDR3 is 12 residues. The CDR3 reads CASSSDYNEQFF. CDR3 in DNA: TGTGCCAGCTCGTCAGACTACAATGAGCAGTTCTTC.

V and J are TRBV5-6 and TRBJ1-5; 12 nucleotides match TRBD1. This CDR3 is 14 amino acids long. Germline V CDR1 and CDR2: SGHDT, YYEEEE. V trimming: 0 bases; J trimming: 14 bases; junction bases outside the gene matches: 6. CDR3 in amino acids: CASSLEGQGAPEHF. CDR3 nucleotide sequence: TGTGCCAGCAGCTTGGAGGGACAGGGGGCGCCGGAGCATTTT. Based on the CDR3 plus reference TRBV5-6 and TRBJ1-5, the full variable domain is DAGVTQSPTHLIKTRGQQVTLRCSPKSGHDTVSWYQQALGQGPQFIFQYYEEEERQRGNFPDRFSGHQFPNYSSELNVNALLLGDSALYLCASSLEGQGAPEHFGDGTRLSIL.

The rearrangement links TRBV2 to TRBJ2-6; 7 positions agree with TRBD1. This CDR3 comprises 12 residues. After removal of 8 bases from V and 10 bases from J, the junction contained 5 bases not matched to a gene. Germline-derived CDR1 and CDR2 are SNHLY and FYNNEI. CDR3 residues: CASDRQGNVLTF. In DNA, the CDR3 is TGTGCCAGCGATCGACAGGGTAACGTCCTGACTTTC.

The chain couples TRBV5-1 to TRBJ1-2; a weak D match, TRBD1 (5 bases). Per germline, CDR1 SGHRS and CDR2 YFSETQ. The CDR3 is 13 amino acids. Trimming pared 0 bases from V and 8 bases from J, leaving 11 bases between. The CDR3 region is CASSLVGVEGYTF. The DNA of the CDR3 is TGCGCCAGCAGCTTGGTGGGGGTAGAAGGCTACACCTTC.

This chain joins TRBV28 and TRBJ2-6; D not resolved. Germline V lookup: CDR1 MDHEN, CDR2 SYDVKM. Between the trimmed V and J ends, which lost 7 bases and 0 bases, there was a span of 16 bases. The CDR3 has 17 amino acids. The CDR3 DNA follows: TGTGCCAGCAAAAAGGGCAGGCCAAGCTCTGGGGCCAACGTCCTGACTTTC. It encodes CASKKGRPSSGANVLTF.

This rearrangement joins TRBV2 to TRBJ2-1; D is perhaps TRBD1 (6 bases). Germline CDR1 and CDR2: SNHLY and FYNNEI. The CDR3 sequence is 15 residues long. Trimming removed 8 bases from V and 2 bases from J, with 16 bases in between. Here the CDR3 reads CASSETGQPYNEQFF. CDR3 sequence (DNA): TGTGCCAGCTCAGAGACGGGACAACCCTACAATGAGCAGTTCTTC.

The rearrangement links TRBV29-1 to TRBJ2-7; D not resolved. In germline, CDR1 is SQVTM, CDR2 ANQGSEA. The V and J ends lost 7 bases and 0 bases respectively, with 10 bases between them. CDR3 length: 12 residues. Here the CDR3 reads CSARKGSYEQYF. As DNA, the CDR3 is TGCAGCGCCCGGAAGGGCTCCTACGAGCAGTACTTC.

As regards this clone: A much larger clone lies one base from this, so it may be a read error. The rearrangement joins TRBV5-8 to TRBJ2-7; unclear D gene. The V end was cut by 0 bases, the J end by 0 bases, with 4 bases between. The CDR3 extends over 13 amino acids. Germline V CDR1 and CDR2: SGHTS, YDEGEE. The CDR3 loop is CASSLESSYEQYF. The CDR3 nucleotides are TGTGCCAGCAGCTTGGAGAGCTCCTACGAGCAGTACTTC.

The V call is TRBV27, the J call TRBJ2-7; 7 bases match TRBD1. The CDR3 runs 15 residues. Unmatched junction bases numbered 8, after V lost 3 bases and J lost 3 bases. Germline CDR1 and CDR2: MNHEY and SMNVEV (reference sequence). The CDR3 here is CASSFLAGGYYEQYF. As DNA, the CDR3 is TGTGCCAGCAGTTTTCTGGCAGGGGGTTACTACGAGCAGTACTTC.

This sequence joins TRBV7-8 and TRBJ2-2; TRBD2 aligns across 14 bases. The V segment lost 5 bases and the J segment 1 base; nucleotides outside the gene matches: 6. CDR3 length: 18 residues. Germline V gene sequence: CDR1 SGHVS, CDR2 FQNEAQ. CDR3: CASSTRTSGGWNTGELFF. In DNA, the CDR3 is TGTGCCAGCAGCACCAGGACTAGCGGGGGGTGGAACACCGGGGAGCTGTTTTTT.

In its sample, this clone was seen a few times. The CDR3 reads CTSSPISSGHTNTEAFF. In DNA form, the CDR3 reads TGCACCAGCAGCCCGATTTCCTCGGGACACACGAACACTGAAGCTTTCTTT. V usage is TRBV1 and J usage is TRBJ1-1; the tabulated D call, TRBD1, remains unverified against the DNA. TRBV1 is shown as a pseudogene. The CDR3 consists of 17 residues.

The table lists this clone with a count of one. This chain's CDR3 is CASSQVSSNEQFF. The CDR3 region has the DNA TGCGCCAGCAGCCAAGTAAGCTCCAATGAGCAGTTCTTC. V usage is TRBV4-3 and J usage is TRBJ2-1; D unclear. Per germline, CDR1 LGHNA and CDR2 YSLEER. CDR3 size: 13 residues. Trimming shortened V by 1 base and J by 6 bases, and 7 bases separated the two germline ends.

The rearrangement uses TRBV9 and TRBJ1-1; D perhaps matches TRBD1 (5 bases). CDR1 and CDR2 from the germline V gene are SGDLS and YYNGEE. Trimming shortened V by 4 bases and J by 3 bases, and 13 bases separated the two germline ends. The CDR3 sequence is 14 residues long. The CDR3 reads CASSPGDGYTEAFF. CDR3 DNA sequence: TGTGCCAGCAGCCCTGGGGACGGATACACTGAAGCTTTCTTT.

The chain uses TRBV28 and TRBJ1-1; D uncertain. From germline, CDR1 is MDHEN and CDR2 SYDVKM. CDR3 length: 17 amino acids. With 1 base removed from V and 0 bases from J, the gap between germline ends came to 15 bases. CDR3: CASSLSLKIPLNTEAFF. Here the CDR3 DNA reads TGTGCCAGCAGTTTATCCCTAAAAATACCCCTGAACACTGAAGCTTTCTTT.

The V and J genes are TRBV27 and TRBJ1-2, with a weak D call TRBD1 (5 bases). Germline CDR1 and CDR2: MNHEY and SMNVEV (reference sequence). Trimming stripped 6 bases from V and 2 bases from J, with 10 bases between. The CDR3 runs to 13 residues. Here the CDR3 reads CASRPGANYGYTF. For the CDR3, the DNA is TGTGCCAGCAGACCCGGGGCCAACTATGGCTACACCTTC.